These 28 T cell receptor beta chains originate from one sample sequenced in a study of cytomegalovirus exposure and HLA in healthy donors. The PCR had 60 Vbeta and 13 Jbeta primers. Clones were read by immunoSEQ multiplex PCR, and TCRdb kept only the in-frame ones, dropping some. The sample lists about 97,000 clones; approximately 80% were seen once. Sequenced input: PBMCs. The receptors come from a male donor in good health and CMV-seropositive.

The chain recombines TRBV6-5 with TRBJ1-3; TRBD1 is a possible D gene (6 bases). The germline V and J ends were trimmed by 6 bases and 4 bases, with 13 bases remaining between them. The CDR3 has 14 amino acids. CDR1 MNHEY and CDR2 SVGAGI come from the germline V gene. CDR3 coding DNA: TGTGCCAGCAGGTCCGGGACATCCGGAAACACCATATATTTT. Protein sequence: CASRSGTSGNTIYF.

The CDR3 region is CASSLGGGGTYEQYF. CDR3 DNA sequence: TGTGCCAGCAGCTTAGGGGGCGGGGGGACCTACGAGCAGTACTTC. V and J are TRBV11-2 and TRBJ2-7; 8 bases fit TRBD2. The CDR3 runs 15 residues. From germline, CDR1 is SGHAT and CDR2 FQNNGV. After removal of 1 base from V and 2 bases from J, the junction contained 4 bases not matched to a gene.

V is TRBV25-1 and J is TRBJ1-1; D possibly corresponds to TRBD1 (5 bases). The CDR3 loop spans 11 amino acids. From germline, CDR1 is MGHDK and CDR2 SYGVNS. Trimming removed 11 bases at V and 5 bases at J, with 12 bases between. CDR3 coding DNA: TGTGCCGGGGGGGAGACAACTGAAGCTTTCTTT. It yields the protein CAGGETTEAFF.

This clone turned up a few times. The chain couples TRBV7-2 to TRBJ1-2; D is possibly TRBD1 (6 bases). V was clipped by 4 bases and J by 4 bases, with 16 bases between them. CDR1 is SGHTA and CDR2 is FQGNSA in the germline V gene. The CDR3 length is 15 residues. CDR3 amino acids: CASSYRQERSYGYTF. The CDR3 nucleotides are TGTGCCAGCAGCTATCGACAGGAACGGAGCTATGGCTACACCTTC.

V usage is TRBV29-1 and J usage is TRBJ2-3, with D possibly being TRBD1 (6 bases). The V and J ends lost 5 bases and 0 bases respectively, with 12 bases between them. CDR3 size: 14 residues. Germline V gene lookup returns CDR1 SQVTM and CDR2 ANQGSEA. This CDR3 reads CSVTGRGSTDTQYF. The CDR3 coding sequence is TGCAGCGTTACAGGCAGGGGCAGCACAGATACGCAGTATTTT.

The genes are TRBV4-2 and TRBJ2-3, with a tentative D call TRBD1 (6 bases). Trimming cost V 3 bases and J 2 bases, with 24 bases left between them. The CDR3 runs to 19 residues. CDR1 is LGHNA, CDR2 YNFKEQ, per germline. The CDR3 here is CASSQDLRDTPMLTDTQYF. The CDR3 DNA follows: TGTGCCAGCAGCCAGGACCTCCGGGACACCCCGATGCTCACAGATACGCAGTATTTT.

The sample holds a few counts of this clone. The rearrangement uses TRBV7-9 and TRBJ2-2; TRBD1 matches at 7 bases. The V segment lost 4 bases and the J segment 8 bases; nucleotides outside the gene matches: 1. The length of the CDR3 is 12 residues. Germline-derived CDR1 and CDR2 are SEHNR and FQNEAQ (reference sequence). The chain's CDR3 is CASSWDRGELFF. The CDR3 nucleotides are TGTGCCAGCAGCTGGGACAGAGGGGAGCTGTTTTTT.

The sample holds one count of this clone. The chain recombines TRBV13 with TRBJ1-1, with D possibly matching TRBD1 (6 bases). V lost 2 bases to trimming and J lost 10 bases, with 17 bases between them. CDR1 and CDR2 from the germline V gene are PRHDT and FYEKMQ (reference sequence). The CDR3 has 14 amino acids. CDR3 DNA: TGTGCCAGCAGCTTATTTGAGGGAGGGGGAACAGCTTTCTTT. Its protein product is CASSLFEGGGTAFF. The full variable domain, its missing parts supplied by reference TRBV13 and TRBJ1-1, is AAGVIQSPRHLIKEKRETATLKCYPIPRHDTVYWYQQGPGQDPQFLISFYEKMQSDKGSIPDRFSAQQFSDYHSELNMSSLELGDSALYFCASSLFEGGGTAFFGQGTRLTVV.

In this sample, this clone turned up once. The chain couples TRBV9 to TRBJ2-2, with 8 bases aligning to TRBD2. V gave up 6 bases and J gave up 0 bases; unmatched junction bases: 7. Germline V gene lookup returns CDR1 SGDLS and CDR2 YYNGEE. CDR3 length: 16 residues. The chain's CDR3 is CASKGGGNSNTGELFF. For the CDR3, the DNA is TGTGCCAGCAAGGGCGGGGGGAATTCGAACACCGGGGAGCTGTTTTTT.

This clone has just a few counts. CDR3 nucleotides: TGCAGCGTTGTACTCAGGTGGCGGGACACTGAAGCTTTCTTT. Translation: CSVVLRWRDTEAFF. The chain carries TRBV29-1 and TRBJ1-1; D gene unclear. Trimming took off 4 bases at V and 3 bases at J, with 15 bases between the two ends. The CDR3 loop spans 14 amino acids. CDR1 and CDR2 from the germline V gene are SQVTM and ANQGSEA.

This chain uses TRBV4-2 with TRBJ2-7; tentative D call: TRBD2 (6 bases). Germline lookup yields CDR1 LGHNA and CDR2 YNFKEQ. This CDR3 is 17 amino acids long. V was trimmed by 4 bases and J by 0 bases, leaving 19 bases between them. This CDR3 is CASSRALASGSSYEQYF. CDR3 DNA: TGTGCCAGCAGCCGCGCACTAGCAAGTGGGAGCTCCTACGAGCAGTACTTC.

The chain employs TRBV5-1 and TRBJ2-5; 9 bases are a match to TRBD2. This CDR3 spans 15 amino acids. With 5 bases clipped from V and 4 bases from J, the junction kept 9 bases outside the gene matches. The germline V gene encodes CDR1 SGHRS and CDR2 YFSETQ. This CDR3 reads CASRSEAGGGETQYF. CDR3 coding DNA: TGCGCCAGCAGGTCGGAAGCGGGGGGAGGAGAGACCCAGTACTTC. The full variable domain, its missing parts supplied by reference TRBV5-1 and TRBJ2-5, is KAGVTQTPRYLIKTRGQQVTLSCSPISGHRSVSWYQQTPGQGLQFLFEYFSETQRNKGNFPGRFSGRQFSNSRSEMNVSTLELGDSALYLCASRSEAGGGETQYFGPGTRLLVL.

Comments on this clone: The germline gene is not matched at one end of the junction; a read error may be the cause. The V gene is TRBV30, the J gene TRBJ2-7; TRBD2 is a possible D gene (7 bases). This CDR3 is built from 11 residues. Germline V gene data show CDR1 as GTSNPN and CDR2 as SVGIG (reference sequence). The CDR3 nucleotides read TGCGCCAACGGGGGGCGCTACGAGCAGTACTTC. Translating it yields CANGGRYEQYF.

The V and J genes are TRBV20-1 and TRBJ1-1; weak D call: TRBD1 (5 bases). The germline V and J ends were trimmed by 3 bases and 3 bases, with 5 bases remaining between them. This CDR3 comprises 11 residues. Germline V CDR1 and CDR2: DFQATT, SNEGSKA (reference sequence). This CDR3 is CSASRDTEAFF. As DNA, the CDR3 is TGCAGTGCTAGCAGGGACACTGAAGCTTTCTTT.

The chain carries TRBV4-1 and TRBJ2-1; D unresolved. Trimming pared 6 bases from V and 5 bases from J, leaving 5 bases between. The CDR3 has 11 amino acids. Germline CDR1 and CDR2: MGHRA and YSYEKL. CDR3 residues: CASRRNNEQFF. The CDR3, as DNA: TGCGCCAGCAGGCGAAACAATGAGCAGTTCTTC.

This clone showed up just a few times. The chain carries TRBV5-8 and TRBJ2-3, with 8 bases lining up with TRBD2. Germline V CDR1 and CDR2: SGHTS, YDEGEE. CDR3 length: 17 amino acids. Unmatched junction bases numbered 12, after V lost 4 bases and J lost 2 bases. Here the CDR3 reads CASSHPWGGGLTDTQYF. CDR3 coding DNA: TGTGCCAGCAGCCACCCCTGGGGCGGGGGGCTCACAGATACGCAGTATTTT. The whole variable domain, remainder taken from reference TRBV5-8 and TRBJ2-3, is EAGVTQSPTHLIKTRGQQATLRCSPISGHTSVYWYQQALGLGLQFLLWYDEGEERNRGNFPPRFSGRQFPNYSSELNVNALELEDSALYLCASSHPWGGGLTDTQYFGPGTRLTVL.

This rearrangement joins TRBV7-2 to TRBJ2-1; 13 bases line up with TRBD2. Germline assignment: CDR1 SGHTA and CDR2 FQGNSA. V trimming: 4 bases; J trimming: 9 bases; junction bases outside the gene matches: 15. CDR3 length: 18 amino acids. The CDR3 loop reads CASSSAPGGLAGMGEQFF. The CDR3 region has the DNA TGTGCCAGCAGCTCTGCCCCAGGGGGACTAGCGGGGATGGGTGAGCAGTTCTTC.

The chain combines TRBV30 with TRBJ1-3; 11 bases align to TRBD1. Germline lookup yields CDR1 GTSNPN and CDR2 SVGIG (reference sequence). Trimming at V came to 1 base and at J to 7 bases, leaving 3 bases not matched to a gene. There are 14 residues in the CDR3. The CDR3 nucleotides read TGTGCCTGGAGTGGGGGGACAGGGGGTAACACCATATATTTT. It translates to CAWSGGTGGNTIYF.

The CDR3 protein is CASSLQGTTDTQYF. The DNA of the CDR3 is TGTGCCAGCAGCTTGCAGGGTACCACAGATACGCAGTATTTT. The V and J genes are TRBV5-6 and TRBJ2-3, with a possible D match to TRBD1 (5 bases). Trimming took off 1 base at V and 2 bases at J, with 8 bases between the two ends. CDR1 and CDR2 from the germline V gene are SGHDT and YYEEEE. CDR3 length: 14 residues.

This clone was counted a few times. The rearrangement uses TRBV5-6 and TRBJ1-4, with 8 bases identical to TRBD1. V was pared by 5 bases and J by 5 bases, with 5 bases of the junction left unmatched. Per germline, CDR1 SGHDT and CDR2 YYEEEE. The CDR3 is 14 amino acids. In nucleotides, the CDR3 is TGTGCCAGCAGAATCCAGGGGGCGAATGAAAAACTGTTTTTT. Protein product: CASRIQGANEKLFF. Full variable domain (remainder filled in from reference TRBV5-6 and TRBJ1-4): DAGVTQSPTHLIKTRGQQVTLRCSPKSGHDTVSWYQQALGQGPQFIFQYYEEEERQRGNFPDRFSGHQFPNYSSELNVNALLLGDSALYLCASRIQGANEKLFFGSGTQLSVL.

V gene TRBV19 combines with J gene TRBJ1-2, with TRBD1 identical over 10 bases. Germline CDR1 LNHDA, CDR2 SQIVND (reference sequence). The CDR3 sequence is 14 residues long. Unmatched junction bases numbered 3, after V lost 4 bases and J lost 4 bases. The CDR3 is CASSTTGGIYGYTF. The CDR3, as DNA: TGTGCCAGTAGTACGACAGGGGGCATCTATGGCTACACCTTC.

The gene calls are TRBV14 and TRBJ2-3, with 9 positions matching TRBD2. After removal of 4 bases from V and 1 base from J, the junction contained 6 bases not matched to a gene. Germline values: CDR1 SGHDN, CDR2 FVKESK. The CDR3 has 16 residues. The CDR3 DNA is TGTGCCAGCAGCCGACCGGGACTAGCCCGCACAGATACGCAGTATTTT. Translated: CASSRPGLARTDTQYF.

CDR3 in amino acids: CASSEDSIYSNQPQHF. The CDR3 coding sequence is TGTGCCAGCAGTGAGGACAGCATCTATAGCAATCAGCCCCAGCATTTT. The rearrangement uses TRBV2 and TRBJ1-5, with D maybe TRBD1 (6 bases). Germline CDR1 SNHLY, CDR2 FYNNEI. Trimming removed 3 bases from V and 0 bases from J, with 12 bases in between. The CDR3 loop spans 16 amino acids.

This CDR3 is CASSILGRGNTEAFF. The CDR3 DNA sequence: TGTGCCAGTAGTATCCTGGGCAGGGGGAACACTGAAGCTTTCTTT. The V and J genes are TRBV19 and TRBJ1-1, with D perhaps matching TRBD1 (6 bases). Germline V CDR1 and CDR2: LNHDA, SQIVND (reference sequence). The CDR3 is 15 residues long. V was cut by 3 bases and J by 1 base, with 12 bases left in between.

The chain recombines TRBV6-1 with TRBJ2-7, with 7 bases matching TRBD2. Unmatched junction bases numbered 11, after V lost 8 bases and J lost 4 bases. Germline V CDR1 and CDR2: MNHNS, SASEGT. The CDR3 runs 14 residues. DNA of the CDR3: TGTGCCAGCTCTAGGGGAGGGAAAGGGTACGAGCAGTACTTC. It yields the protein CASSRGGKGYEQYF.

The chain uses TRBV29-1 and TRBJ1-2; D may be TRBD1 (5 bases). The CDR3 loop spans 11 amino acids. With 7 bases removed from V and 6 bases from J, the gap between germline ends came to 12 bases. The V gene's germline CDR1 is SQVTM and CDR2 ANQGSEA. DNA for the CDR3: TGCAGCGCTATGACAGTAGATGGCTACACCTTC. It yields the protein CSAMTVDGYTF.

J is TRBJ2-3 and V is TRBV5-6; 10 bases agree with TRBD1. CDR3 size: 16 residues. V was clipped by 0 bases and J by 1 base; unmatched bases: 2. In germline, CDR1 is SGHDT, CDR2 YYEEEE. The CDR3, as DNA: TGTGCCAGCAGCTTGGGACAGGGGGCGGGCACAGATACGCAGTATTTT. Its translation: CASSLGQGAGTDTQYF.

The chain links TRBV27 to TRBJ1-2; no definite D call. This CDR3 has 16 amino acids. Trimming took off 7 bases at V and 4 bases at J, with 22 bases between the two ends. Germline CDR1 is MNHEY and CDR2 is SMNVEV (reference sequence). In nucleotides, the CDR3 is TGTGCCAGCACCCCGGGATCAGGCCGATACCTCTATGGCTACACCTTC. Translation: CASTPGSGRYLYGYTF.